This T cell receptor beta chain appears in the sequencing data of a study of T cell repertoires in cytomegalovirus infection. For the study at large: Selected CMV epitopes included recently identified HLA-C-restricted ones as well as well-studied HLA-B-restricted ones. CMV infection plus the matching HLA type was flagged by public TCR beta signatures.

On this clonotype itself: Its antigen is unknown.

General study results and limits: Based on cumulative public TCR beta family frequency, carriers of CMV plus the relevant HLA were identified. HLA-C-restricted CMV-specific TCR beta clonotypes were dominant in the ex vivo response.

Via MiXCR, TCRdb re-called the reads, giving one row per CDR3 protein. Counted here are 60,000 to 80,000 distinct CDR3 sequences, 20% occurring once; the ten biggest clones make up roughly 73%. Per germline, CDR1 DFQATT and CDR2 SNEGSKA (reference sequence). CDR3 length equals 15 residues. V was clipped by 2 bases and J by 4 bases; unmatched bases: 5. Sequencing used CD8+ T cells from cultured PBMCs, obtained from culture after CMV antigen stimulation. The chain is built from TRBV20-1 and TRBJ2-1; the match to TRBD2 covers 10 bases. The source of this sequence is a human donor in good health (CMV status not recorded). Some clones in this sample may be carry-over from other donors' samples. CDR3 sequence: CSARFKLAGYNEQFF. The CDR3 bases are TGCAGTGCTAGATTCAAACTAGCGGGGTACAATGAGCAGTTCTTC.